This TCR beta chain was observed in a study of blood T cell repertoires in COVID-19. Looking at the study overall: The origin of the acute and convalescent COVID-19 samples was the United States, Italy and Spain.

The CDR3 loop spans 18 amino acids. V lost 0 bases to trimming and J lost 6 bases; unmatched junction nucleotides: 14. Germline CDR1 and CDR2: LNHDA and SQIVND (reference sequence). Data came from immunoSEQ multiplex PCR; TCRdb stores just in-frame clones and leaves some out. This sample has 270,000 or so clones, with 89% found just once. The TCR sequence derives from a woman aged 40 to 49 who had recovered from COVID-19. The sequencing sample was made of peripheral blood. V and J are TRBV19 and TRBJ2-3, with TRBD1 matching over 8 bases. CDR3 region: CASSIEGVRPGGMDTQYF. The DNA for the CDR3 is TGTGCCAGTAGTATAGAAGGGGTGCGGCCAGGGGGCATGGATACGCAGTATTTT.